This T cell receptor beta chain came from a study of cytomegalovirus exposure and HLA in healthy donors. This clone was found a few times. What it binds is unknown. CDR3 length: 16 amino acids. Trimming left V 5 bases short and J 0 bases short, with 17 bases between. Germline lookup yields CDR1 SGHTS and CDR2 YDEGEE. Broader study findings: The study put 150 to 200 TCR beta chains on its list as cytomegalovirus-associated. There were a few CMV-associated chains whose specificity for CMV antigens was confirmed in vitro.

PCR employed 60 Vbeta and 13 Jbeta primers. Sequencing used immunoSEQ multiplex PCR; TCRdb keeps in-frame clones, though not all of them. The profile shows 75,000 to 95,000 clones, over 75% of them singletons. The clonotype originates from a human donor in good health. The rearrangement links TRBV5-8 to TRBJ1-1; D perhaps matches TRBD1 (6 bases). What was sequenced was PBMCs. The CDR3 reads CASSLFGGQLNTEAFF. The CDR3 region has the DNA TGTGCCAGCAGTCTATTCGGTGGACAGCTGAACACTGAAGCTTTCTTT.